Below are 25 T cell receptor beta chains sequenced from a single sample in a study of T-cell memory formation after mild COVID-19. TCRdb itself ran the 5' RACE reads through MiXCR, one entry per CDR3 protein. This table has 190,000 or so distinct CDR3 sequences, about a fifth appearing once. Specimen: PBMCs or a T cell subset sorted from them (not recorded which). The receptors here all came from an adult woman who had mild COVID-19 (a few samples of this study predate the infection). Cell type and time point are not known.

The V call is TRBV6-2 or TRBV6-3, the J call TRBJ1-1; 10 bases are a match to TRBD1. The V gene's germline CDR1 is MNHEY and CDR2 SVGEGT. Losses at the gene ends were 6 bases for V and 4 bases for J; bases not matched to a gene: 5. The CDR3 spans 14 residues. CDR3 coding DNA: TGTGCCAGCAGCCGGGACAGGGGCGGCACTGAAGCTTTCTTT. Its protein product is CASSRDRGGTEAFF.

This clonotype has more than one count but fewer than ten. The chain employs TRBV7-2 and TRBJ2-3; 15 bases are a match to TRBD2. The V gene end was trimmed by 1 base and the J gene end by 6 bases; junction bases not matched to a gene: 8. The germline V gene encodes CDR1 SGHTA and CDR2 FQGNSA. This CDR3 is 18 amino acids long. CDR3 region: CASSLVGWTSGGADTQYF. The CDR3, as DNA: TGTGCCAGCAGCTTAGTGGGGTGGACTAGCGGGGGGGCCGATACGCAGTATTTT.

The chain combines TRBV12-3 or TRBV12-4 with TRBJ2-2; D perhaps matches TRBD2 (6 bases). The CDR3 has 15 residues. Trimming removed 6 bases at V and 6 bases at J, with 17 bases between. The CDR3 DNA sequence: TGTGCCAGCAGCCCGGACTACGGCGGCTCCGGGGAGCTGTTTTTT. This encodes CASSPDYGGSGELFF.

This rearrangement joins TRBV12-3 or TRBV12-4 to TRBJ1-5; 12 positions match TRBD1. The CDR3 is 17 residues long. V lost 3 bases and J lost 9; bases outside the gene matches: 12. Here the CDR3 reads CASSFGGTGGPNVPQHF. DNA of the CDR3: TGTGCCAGCAGTTTCGGAGGGACAGGGGGCCCCAATGTGCCCCAGCATTTT.

V and J are TRBV9 and TRBJ2-1; D perhaps matches TRBD1 (5 bases). Germline lookup yields CDR1 SGDLS and CDR2 YYNGEE. This CDR3 spans 17 amino acids. V was cut by 0 bases and J by 2 bases, with 15 bases left in between. This CDR3 reads CASSVARQGSTYNEQFF. The CDR3 DNA reads TGTGCCAGCAGCGTAGCTAGGCAGGGTTCTACCTACAATGAGCAGTTCTTC.

This chain uses TRBV27 with TRBJ2-7; D unclear. The V gene's germline CDR1 is MNHEY and CDR2 SMNVEV (reference sequence). Trimming took 2 bases from V and 2 from J, leaving 10 bases between them. This CDR3 is 14 amino acids long. DNA for the CDR3: TGTGCCAGCAGTTTACGGGCACATGCCTACGAGCAGTACTTC. This codes for CASSLRAHAYEQYF.

The chain couples TRBV7-6 to TRBJ2-7; TRBD1 matches at 8 bases. Germline V gives CDR1 SGHVS, CDR2 FNYEAQ. With 5 bases clipped from V and 6 bases from J, the junction kept 6 bases outside the gene matches. This CDR3 is 13 amino acids long. CDR3 sequence reads: CASSPRQGLEQYF. CDR3 DNA: TGTGCCAGCAGCCCCCGACAGGGGCTCGAGCAGTACTTC.

The chain couples TRBV2 to TRBJ2-7, with D tentatively TRBD1 or TRBD2 (5 bases each). With 1 base removed from V and 5 bases from J, the gap between germline ends came to 18 bases. The CDR3 covers 16 residues. Germline lookup yields CDR1 SNHLY and CDR2 FYNNEI. CDR3 loop: CASSEEAGTAYDEQYF. CDR3 sequence (DNA): TGTGCCAGCAGTGAAGAGGCCGGGACGGCGTATGACGAGCAGTACTTC.

V gene TRBV20-1 combines with J gene TRBJ1-2; no reliable D call. CDR1 DFQATT and CDR2 SNEGSKA come from the germline V gene (reference sequence). The V end lost 2 bases, the J end lost 8 bases, and 21 bases lay between the germline ends. The CDR3 is made up of 15 amino acids. The CDR3 protein is CSARPLVREGWGYTF. The CDR3 region has the DNA TGCAGTGCTAGACCTCTGGTTAGGGAGGGATGGGGCTACACCTTC.

This clonotype occurred many times. The rearrangement uses TRBV14 and TRBJ2-7; no definite D call. V was cut by 1 base and J by 5 bases, with 15 bases left in between. Germline V gives CDR1 SGHDN, CDR2 FVKESK. This CDR3 spans 15 amino acids. Written as DNA, the CDR3 is TGTGCCAGCAGCCAAGGAATCGCATTTGGGGACGAGCAGTACTTC. It codes for CASSQGIAFGDEQYF.

This chain joins TRBV24-1 and TRBJ2-3; the D is unclear. CDR1 is KGHDR and CDR2 is SFDVKD in the germline V gene. CDR3 length: 17 amino acids. Between the trimmed V and J ends, which lost 4 bases and 0 bases, there was a span of 16 bases. The DNA for the CDR3 is TGTGCCACCAGTGACCAAGGTACAGATACTAGCACAGATACGCAGTATTTT. It translates to CATSDQGTDTSTDTQYF.

The chain links TRBV29-1 to TRBJ2-5, with D hard to call. V was pared by 3 bases and J by 3 bases, with 11 bases between. This CDR3 region has 13 residues. The germline gives CDR1 SQVTM, CDR2 ANQGSEA. CDR3 sequence (DNA): TGCAGCGTTGACCCGGGCATTGAAGAGACCCAGTACTTC. It translates to CSVDPGIEETQYF.

To note about this clonotype: The DNA is omitted, as the CDR3 cannot be located on it reliably, and the CDR3 follows TCRdb's listing. The rearrangement joins TRBV7-8 to TRBJ2-1; the table names TRBD2, a call not compared with the DNA. The CDR3 is 18 amino acids long, termini counted. Germline CDR1 reads SGHVS; CDR2 reads FQNEAQ. CDR3 in amino acids: CASSLIVASGSGRGEKFF.

V usage is TRBV29-1 and J usage is TRBJ2-7; D is perhaps TRBD1 or TRBD2 (5 bases each). This CDR3 region has 15 residues. V was pared by 0 bases and J by 9 bases, with 21 bases between. Germline CDR1 and CDR2: SQVTM and ANQGSEA. CDR3: CSVEEGDLAEPGQYF. The CDR3 bases are TGCAGCGTTGAAGAGGGGGACCTGGCTGAACCCGGGCAGTACTTC.

The chain recombines TRBV5-6 with TRBJ2-7; no clear D gene. The CDR3 length is 14 residues. Germline V gives CDR1 SGHDT, CDR2 YYEEEE. V dropped 0 bases and J dropped 3 bases, with 10 bases sitting between them. CDR3 residues: CASSLGGNHYEQYF. CDR3 bases: TGTGCCAGCAGCTTGGGTGGGAACCACTACGAGCAGTACTTC.

The chain carries TRBV27 and TRBJ1-2, with 8 bases fitting TRBD1. The germline gives CDR1 MNHEY, CDR2 SMNVEV (reference sequence). With 4 bases clipped from V and 8 bases from J, the junction kept 12 bases outside the gene matches. CDR3 length: 15 amino acids. The CDR3 loop reads CASSYTGQGTLGYTF. In DNA form, the CDR3 reads TGTGCCAGCAGTTATACCGGACAGGGAACTTTAGGCTACACCTTC.

This chain uses TRBV20-1 with TRBJ2-3; TRBD2 agrees at 14 bases. Trimming took 6 bases from V and 2 from J; bases not matched to a gene: 16. The CDR3 loop spans 19 amino acids. Per germline, CDR1 DFQATT and CDR2 SNEGSKA (reference sequence). The CDR3 DNA reads TGCAGTGCCAAGGGACTAGCGGGAGTGGGGGATGGGACCACAGATACGCAGTATTTT. It yields the protein CSAKGLAGVGDGTTDTQYF.

The chain employs TRBV5-1 and TRBJ2-1, with unresolved D. Trimming cost V 5 bases and J 6 bases, with 12 bases left between them. Germline V gene data show CDR1 as SGHRS and CDR2 as YFSETQ. The CDR3 loop spans 13 amino acids. As DNA, the CDR3 is TGCGCCAGCAGTCTTGCCTCTAGCAATGAGCAGTTCTTC. It codes for CASSLASSNEQFF.

The chain carries TRBV27 and TRBJ2-1; TRBD2 agrees at 9 bases. V shed 6 bases and J 6 bases; nucleotides not matched to a gene: 12. The germline V gene encodes CDR1 MNHEY and CDR2 SMNVEV (reference sequence). This CDR3 is built from 16 residues. In DNA, the CDR3 is TGTGCCAGCAGCCCTAGGGTTGGAGCGGGAGGCAATGAGCAGTTCTTC. This sequence encodes CASSPRVGAGGNEQFF.

This sequence joins TRBV30 and TRBJ2-5, with D unclear. Trimming removed 0 bases at V and 3 bases at J, with 5 bases between. Germline V gene lookup returns CDR1 GTSNPN and CDR2 SVGIG (reference sequence). The CDR3 length is 12 residues. The CDR3 here is CAWSVLEETQYF. In DNA, the CDR3 is TGTGCCTGGAGTGTACTTGAAGAGACCCAGTACTTC.

The chain uses TRBV6-1 and TRBJ2-7, with 11 bases that match TRBD1. The CDR3 contains 15 residues. Germline CDR1 reads MNHNS; CDR2 reads SASEGT. The trim removed 0 bases at V and 3 bases at J, leaving 1 base unmatched. Here the CDR3 DNA reads TGTGCCAGCAGTGAAGCCGGGACAGGGGGCTACGAGCAGTACTTC. It codes for CASSEAGTGGYEQYF.

This clonotype has a handful of counts. The chain uses TRBV5-1 and TRBJ2-3, with TRBD2 matching 8 bases. Germline CDR1 is SGHRS and CDR2 is YFSETQ. V lost 4 bases, J lost 4 bases, and 8 bases stayed unmatched. The CDR3 loop spans 15 amino acids. The CDR3: CASSAAAGGSDTQYF. In DNA form, the CDR3 reads TGCGCCAGCAGCGCCGCGGCGGGGGGCTCAGATACGCAGTATTTT.

The chain carries TRBV4-3 and TRBJ2-1, with 13 nucleotides matching TRBD2. With V trimmed by 5 bases and J by 5 bases, 6 bases remained unmatched. Germline V lookup: CDR1 LGHNA, CDR2 YSLEER. The CDR3 is made up of 16 amino acids. For the CDR3, the DNA is TGCGCCAGCAGCTGGGGACTAGCGGGAACTGACAATGAGCAGTTCTTC. Protein product: CASSWGLAGTDNEQFF.

This clonotype has a handful of counts. The rearrangement links TRBV7-9 to TRBJ2-2, with TRBD2 matching over 13 bases. Trimming at V came to 3 bases and at J to 5 bases, leaving 6 bases not matched to a gene. Germline-derived CDR1 and CDR2 are SEHNR and FQNEAQ (reference sequence). The length of the CDR3 is 17 residues. CDR3 nucleotide sequence: TGTGCCAGCAGCTTCGGACTAGCGGGAGTCGGGACCGGGGAGCTGTTTTTT. As protein: CASSFGLAGVGTGELFF.

In its sample, this clonotype was seen a few times. This chain links TRBV11-2 with TRBJ1-5; 8 nucleotides match TRBD1. Trimming at V came to 1 base and at J to 9 bases, leaving 5 bases not matched to a gene. Germline CDR1 is SGHAT and CDR2 is FQNNGV. The CDR3 sequence is 14 residues long. The DNA of the CDR3 is TGTGCCAGCAGCTTAGCAGGGGGCGCCTCGCCCCAGCATTTT. This gives the protein CASSLAGGASPQHF.